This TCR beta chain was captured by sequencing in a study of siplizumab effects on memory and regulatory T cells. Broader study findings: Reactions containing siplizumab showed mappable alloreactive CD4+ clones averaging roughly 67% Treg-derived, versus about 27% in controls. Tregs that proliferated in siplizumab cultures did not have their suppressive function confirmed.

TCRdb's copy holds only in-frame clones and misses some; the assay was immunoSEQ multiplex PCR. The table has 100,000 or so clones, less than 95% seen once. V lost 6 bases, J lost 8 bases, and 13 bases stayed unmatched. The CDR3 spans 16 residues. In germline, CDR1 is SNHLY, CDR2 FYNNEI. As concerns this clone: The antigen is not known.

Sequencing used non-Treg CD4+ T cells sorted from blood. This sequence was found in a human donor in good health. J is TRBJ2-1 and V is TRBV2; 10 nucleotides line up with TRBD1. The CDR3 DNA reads TGTGCCAGCAGCTATACTTTGGGACAGGGGTTAGATGAGCAGTTCTTC. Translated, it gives CASSYTLGQGLDEQFF.